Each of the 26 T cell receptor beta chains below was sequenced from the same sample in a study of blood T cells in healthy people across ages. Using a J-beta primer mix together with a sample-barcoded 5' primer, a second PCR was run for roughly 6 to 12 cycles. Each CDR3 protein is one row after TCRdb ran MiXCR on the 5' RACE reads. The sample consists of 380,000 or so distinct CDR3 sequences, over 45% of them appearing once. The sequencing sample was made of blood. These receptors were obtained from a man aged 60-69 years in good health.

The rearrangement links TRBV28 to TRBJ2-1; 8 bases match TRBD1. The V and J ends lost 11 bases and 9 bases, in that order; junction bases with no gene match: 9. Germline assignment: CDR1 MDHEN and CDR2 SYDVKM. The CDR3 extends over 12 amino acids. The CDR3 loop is CASSDRVTEQFF. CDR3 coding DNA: TGTGCCTCGTCGGACAGGGTAACTGAGCAGTTCTTC.

The CDR3 nucleotides read TGTGCCAGCAGTTACATTCGGGGCAGGGCCTACGAGCAGTACTTC. As protein: CASSYIRGRAYEQYF. This chain uses TRBV6-5 with TRBJ2-5, with D perhaps being TRBD1 or TRBD2 (5 bases each). Judging by the DNA end, TRBJ2-7 fits better; the J call may be wrong. Germline-derived CDR1 and CDR2 are MNHEY and SVGAGI. This CDR3 is built from 15 residues.

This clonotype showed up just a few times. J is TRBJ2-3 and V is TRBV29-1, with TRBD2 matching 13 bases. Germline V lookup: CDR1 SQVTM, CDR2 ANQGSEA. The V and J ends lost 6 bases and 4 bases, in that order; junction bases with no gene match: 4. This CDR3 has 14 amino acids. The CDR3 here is CSVGTSGTSDTQYF. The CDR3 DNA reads TGCAGCGTCGGGACTAGCGGGACCTCAGATACGCAGTATTTT.

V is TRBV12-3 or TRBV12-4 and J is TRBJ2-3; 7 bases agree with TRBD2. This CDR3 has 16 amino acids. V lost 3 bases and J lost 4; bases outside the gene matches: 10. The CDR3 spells CASSFSGGVGADTQYF. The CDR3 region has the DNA TGTGCCAGCAGTTTCAGTGGGGGGGTAGGCGCAGATACGCAGTATTTT.

The DNA of the CDR3 is TGTGCCAGCAGCTTAGTAGGTGCCTACGAGCAGTACTTC. Residues: CASSLVGAYEQYF. The chain links TRBV7-2 to TRBJ2-7; D gene ambiguous. Germline V CDR1 and CDR2: SGHTA, FQGNSA. This CDR3 is built from 13 residues. V lost 1 base, J lost 2 bases, and 6 bases lay in between.

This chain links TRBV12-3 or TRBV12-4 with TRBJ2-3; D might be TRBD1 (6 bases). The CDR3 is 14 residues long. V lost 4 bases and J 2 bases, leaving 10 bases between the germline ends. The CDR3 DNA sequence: TGTGCCAGCAGTTCAAGACAGGCCACAGATACGCAGTATTTT. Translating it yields CASSSRQATDTQYF.

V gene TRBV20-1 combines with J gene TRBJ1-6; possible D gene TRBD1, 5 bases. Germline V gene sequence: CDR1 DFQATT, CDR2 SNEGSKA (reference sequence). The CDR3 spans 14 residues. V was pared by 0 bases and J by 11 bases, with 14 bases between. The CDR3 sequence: CSARDGGGSAPLHF. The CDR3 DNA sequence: TGCAGTGCTAGAGATGGCGGGGGTTCAGCACCCCTCCACTTT.

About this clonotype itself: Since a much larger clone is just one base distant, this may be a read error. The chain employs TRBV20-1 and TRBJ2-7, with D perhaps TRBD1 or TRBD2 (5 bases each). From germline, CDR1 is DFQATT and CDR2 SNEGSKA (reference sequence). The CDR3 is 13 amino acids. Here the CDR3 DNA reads TGCAGTGCTCCCCGGGACGGAGCCTACGAGCGGTACTTC. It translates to CSAPRDGAYERYF.

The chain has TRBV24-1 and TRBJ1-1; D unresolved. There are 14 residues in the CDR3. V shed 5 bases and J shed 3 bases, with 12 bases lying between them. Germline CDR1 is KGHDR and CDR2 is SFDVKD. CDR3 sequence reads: CATSARTWDTEAFF. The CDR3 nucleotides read TGTGCCACCAGTGCCCGAACTTGGGACACTGAAGCTTTCTTT.

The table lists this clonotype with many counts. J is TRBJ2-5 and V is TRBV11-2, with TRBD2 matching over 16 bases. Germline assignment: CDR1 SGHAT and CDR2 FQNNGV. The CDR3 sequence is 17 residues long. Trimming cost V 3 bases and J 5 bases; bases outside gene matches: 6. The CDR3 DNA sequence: TGTGCCAGCAGCTTTCCGGGACTAGCGGGGGGGAGTGAGACCCAGTACTTC. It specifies CASSFPGLAGGSETQYF. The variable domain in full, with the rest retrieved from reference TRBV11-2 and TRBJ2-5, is EAGVAQSPRYKIIEKRQSVAFWCNPISGHATLYWYQQILGQGPKLLIQFQNNGVVDDSQLPKDRFSAERLKGVDSTLKIQPAKLEDSAVYLCASSFPGLAGGSETQYFGPGTRLLVL.

The chain's CDR3 is CSARDPGLAGGNEQFF. In nucleotides, the CDR3 is TGCAGTGCTAGAGATCCGGGACTAGCGGGAGGCAATGAGCAGTTCTTC. This chain links TRBV20-1 with TRBJ2-1; TRBD2 matches 15 bases. Germline lookup yields CDR1 DFQATT and CDR2 SNEGSKA (reference sequence). Trimming at V came to 0 bases and at J to 6 bases, leaving 3 bases not matched to a gene. CDR3 length: 16 residues.

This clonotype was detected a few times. Here the CDR3 reads CSVPVAEDEQFF. The CDR3 region has the DNA TGCAGCGTCCCGGTGGCCGAGGATGAGCAGTTCTTC. The chain joins TRBV29-1 to TRBJ2-1, with D hard to call. Trimming pared 6 bases from V and 8 bases from J, leaving 14 bases between. CDR3 length equals 12 residues. Looked up from germline, CDR1 is SQVTM and CDR2 is ANQGSEA.

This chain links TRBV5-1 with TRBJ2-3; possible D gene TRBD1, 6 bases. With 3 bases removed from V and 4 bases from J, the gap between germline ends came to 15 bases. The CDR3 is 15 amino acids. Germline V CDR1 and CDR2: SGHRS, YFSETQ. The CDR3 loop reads CASSSGVWGSDTQYF. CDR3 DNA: TGCGCCAGCAGCTCAGGGGTGTGGGGTTCAGATACGCAGTATTTT.

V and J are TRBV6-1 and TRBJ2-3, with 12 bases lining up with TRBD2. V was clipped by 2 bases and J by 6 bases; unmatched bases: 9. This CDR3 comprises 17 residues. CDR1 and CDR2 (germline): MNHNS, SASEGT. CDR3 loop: CASSETTSGRPLDTQYF. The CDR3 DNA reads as TGTGCCAGCAGTGAAACTACTAGCGGGAGGCCCCTCGATACGCAGTATTTT.

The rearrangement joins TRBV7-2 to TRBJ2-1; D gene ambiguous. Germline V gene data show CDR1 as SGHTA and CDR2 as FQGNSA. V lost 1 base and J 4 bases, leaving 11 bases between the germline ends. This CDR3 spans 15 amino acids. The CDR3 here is CASSLEQNGYNEQFF. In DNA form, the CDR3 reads TGTGCCAGCAGCTTAGAACAGAATGGGTACAATGAGCAGTTCTTC. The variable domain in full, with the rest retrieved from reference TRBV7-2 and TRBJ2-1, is GAGVSQSPSNKVTEKGKDVELRCDPISGHTALYWYRQSLGQGLEFLIYFQGNSAPDKSGLPSDRFSAERTGGSVSTLTIQRTQQEDSAVYLCASSLEQNGYNEQFFGPGTRLTVL.

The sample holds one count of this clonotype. CDR3 loop: CASSVTHITGELFF. CDR3 coding DNA: TGTGCCAGCAGTGTCACACACATCACCGGGGAGCTGTTTTTT. The chain employs TRBV14 and TRBJ2-2; no clear D gene. Germline CDR1 reads SGHDN; CDR2 reads FVKESK. This CDR3 spans 14 amino acids. Trimming removed 6 bases at V and 4 bases at J, with 12 bases between.

In nucleotides, the CDR3 is TGCAGTGCTAGGACGGTCCGCCAAGAGACCCAGTACTTC. Its translation is CSARTVRQETQYF. The chain links TRBV20-1 to TRBJ2-7; D is ambiguous. The DNA end is more similar to TRBJ2-5, so the J call may be wrong. The CDR3 has 13 amino acids. CDR1 DFQATT and CDR2 SNEGSKA come from the germline V gene (reference sequence).

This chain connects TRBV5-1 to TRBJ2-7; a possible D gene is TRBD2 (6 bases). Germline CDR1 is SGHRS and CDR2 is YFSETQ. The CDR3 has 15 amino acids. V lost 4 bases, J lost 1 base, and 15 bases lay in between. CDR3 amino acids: CASSLMGGTSYEQYF. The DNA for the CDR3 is TGCGCCAGCAGCCTAATGGGCGGGACTTCCTACGAGCAGTACTTC. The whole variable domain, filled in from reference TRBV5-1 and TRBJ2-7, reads KAGVTQTPRYLIKTRGQQVTLSCSPISGHRSVSWYQQTPGQGLQFLFEYFSETQRNKGNFPGRFSGRQFSNSRSEMNVSTLELGDSALYLCASSLMGGTSYEQYFGPGTRLTVT.

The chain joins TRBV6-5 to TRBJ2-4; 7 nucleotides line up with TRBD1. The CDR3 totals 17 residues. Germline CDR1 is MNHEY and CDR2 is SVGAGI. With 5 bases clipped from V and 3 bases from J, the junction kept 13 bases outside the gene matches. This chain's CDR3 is CASSNQRDSLGKNIQYF. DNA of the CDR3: TGTGCCAGCAGTAACCAACGGGACAGTCTGGGCAAAAACATTCAGTACTTC.

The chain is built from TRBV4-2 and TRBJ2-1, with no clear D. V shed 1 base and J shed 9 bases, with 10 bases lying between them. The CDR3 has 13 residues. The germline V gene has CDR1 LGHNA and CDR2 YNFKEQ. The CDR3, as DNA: TGTGCCAGCAGCCAAGTGGCCTCCGGTGAGCAGTTCTTC. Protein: CASSQVASGEQFF.

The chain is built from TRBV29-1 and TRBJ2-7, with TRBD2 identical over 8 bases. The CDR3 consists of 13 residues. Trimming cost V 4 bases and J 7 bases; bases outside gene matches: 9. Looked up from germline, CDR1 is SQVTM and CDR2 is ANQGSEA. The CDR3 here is CSVGSGTYNEQYF. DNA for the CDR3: TGCAGCGTTGGTAGCGGGACCTACAATGAGCAGTACTTC.

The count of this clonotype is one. CDR3 amino acids: CASSSRGTEAFF. CDR3 nucleotide sequence: TGTGCCAGCAGCTCCCGGGGGACTGAAGCTTTCTTT. The rearrangement joins TRBV7-8 to TRBJ1-1; the D gene is possibly TRBD1 (5 bases). Deletions cut 4 bases from V and 5 bases from J, with 8 bases between. Germline values: CDR1 SGHVS, CDR2 FQNEAQ. The CDR3 is made up of 12 amino acids.

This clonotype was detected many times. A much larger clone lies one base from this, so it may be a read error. The chain's CDR3 is CSVERGVGETQYF. CDR3 DNA: TGCAGCGTTGAAAGGGGAGTCGGAGAGACCCAGTACTTC. The rearrangement links TRBV29-1 to TRBJ2-5; D is tentatively TRBD1 or TRBD2 (5 bases each). This CDR3 has 13 amino acids. Deletions cut 2 bases from V and 4 bases from J, with 11 bases between. Germline loops: CDR1 SQVTM, CDR2 ANQGSEA.

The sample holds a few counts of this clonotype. CDR3 nucleotide sequence: TGTGCCAGCAGTCGCACGACTAGCGGGAGCTCCTACGAGCAGTACTTC. Amino acids: CASSRTTSGSSYEQYF. J is TRBJ2-7 and V is TRBV7-2, with 12 bases fitting TRBD2. CDR1 is SGHTA and CDR2 is FQGNSA in the germline V gene. CDR3 length: 16 amino acids. The V segment lost 6 bases and the J segment 0 bases; nucleotides outside the gene matches: 6.

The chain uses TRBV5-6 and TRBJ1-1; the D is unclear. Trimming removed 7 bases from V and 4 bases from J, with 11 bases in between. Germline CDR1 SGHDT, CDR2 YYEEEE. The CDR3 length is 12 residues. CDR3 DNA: TGTGCCAGCCCGGCGTCAGGCACTGAAGCTTTCTTT. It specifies CASPASGTEAFF.

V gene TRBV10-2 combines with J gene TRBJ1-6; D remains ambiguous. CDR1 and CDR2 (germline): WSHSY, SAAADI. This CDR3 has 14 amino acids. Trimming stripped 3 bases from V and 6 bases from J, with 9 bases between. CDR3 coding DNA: TGCGCCAGCAGTGACCAGCGGGGTAATTCACCCCTCCACTTT. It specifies CASSDQRGNSPLHF.